A selection of T cell receptor beta chains follows, all from one sample in a study of blood T cell repertoires in COVID-19. Profiling relied on immunoSEQ multiplex PCR, and the TCRdb table lists in-frame clones only, not all of them. Found here are 150,000 to 200,000 clones, approximately 80% of them singletons; the top ten hold 6%. The specimen sequenced was PBMCs or T cells enriched from blood (not recorded which). The source of these receptors is a man in his forties who had recovered from COVID-19. The CDR3 runs from the conserved cysteine through the conserved F or W. D genes are given only for firm matches. The listing skips clone size in some rows; elsewhere it reads once, few, many or a size class.

V	J	size	D	DNA	CDR3
TRBV5-1	TRBJ1-2	once	NA	TGCGCCAGCAGCTTTACGGGGGAGAGGTATGGCTACACCTTC	CASSFTGERYGYTF
TRBV7-8	TRBJ1-2	NA	TRBD1	TGTGCCAGCAGTTCCGGGACAGGGTATGGCTATGGCTACACCTTC	CASSSGTGYGYGYTF
TRBV21-1	TRBJ1-6	NA	NA	TGTGCCAGCAGCAAATTAACTGCTGCAGACAGCGGGGTTTCGTCTCTGTCACCCCTCCACTTT	CASSKLTAADSGVSSLSPLHF
TRBV24-1	TRBJ1-2	NA	TRBD1	TGTGCCACCAGTGAACCCGGACAGGGCGAAGGCTACACCTTC	CATSEPGQGEGYTF
TRBV18	TRBJ1-1	NA	NA	TGTGCCAGCTCACCAGCCAGTCTGAACACTGAAGCTTTCTTT	CASSPASLNTEAFF
TRBV19	TRBJ1-1	few	NA	TGTGCCACCCGAAGTGAGCGGGGCACTGAAGCTTTCTTT	CATRSERGTEAFF
TRBV9	TRBJ2-3	NA	NA	TGTGCCAGCAGCGATCGACAGGCGGGTAGAAGAGATACGCAGTATTTT	CASSDRQAGRRDTQYF
TRBV16	TRBJ1-2	once	TRBD1	TGTGCCAGCAGCCAACATCGTCAGGGGGATAATGGCTACACCTTC	CASSQHRQGDNGYTF
TRBV5-1	TRBJ1-2	NA	NA	TGCGCCAGCAGCCCGACCGGGACTGTAGCTAACTATGGCTACACCTTC	CASSPTGTVANYGYTF
TRBV5-1	TRBJ1-3	NA	NA	TGCGCCAGCAGCTTGGTAGGGGACTCTGGAAACACCATATATTTT	CASSLVGDSGNTIYF
TRBV15	TRBJ2-1	few	NA	TGTGCCACCAGCAGAGATCTGTCGGGGGTTGGGGACAATGAGCAGTTCTTC	CATSRDLSGVGDNEQFF
TRBV5-1	TRBJ1-5	NA	TRBD1	TGCGCCAGCAGCCCGGGACAGGGGGTTGATCAGCCCCAGCATTTT	CASSPGQGVDQPQHF
TRBV5-8	TRBJ1-3	NA	NA	TGTGCCACCCGACAACGGACTGGAAACACCATATATTTT	CATRQRTGNTIYF
TRBV19	TRBJ1-1	NA	TRBD1	TGTGCCAGTTTGAACGACAGGGCGGGGACTGAAGCTTTCTTT	CASLNDRAGTEAFF
TRBV6-5	TRBJ1-4	NA	NA	TGTGCCAGCAGGGGGACTGTTGCAACTAATGAAAAACTGTTTTTT	CASRGTVATNEKLFF
TRBV27	TRBJ1-2	NA	NA	TGTGCCAGCAGCCCTTATAAAGACAGTGGCTACACCTTC	CASSPYKDSGYTF
TRBV19	TRBJ1-6	NA	NA	TGTGCCAGTAGTTATCGGGACACACACTCCTATAATTCACCCCTCCACTTT	CASSYRDTHSYNSPLHF
TRBV11-3	TRBJ1-3	few	NA	TGTGCCAGCAGCTTAAGTCGCGGCGACTCTGGAAACACCATATATTTT	CASSLSRGDSGNTIYF
TRBV2	TRBJ2-5	NA	TRBD2	TGTGCCAGCGAGGATCTAGCGGGGGGAGAAGAGACCCAGTACTTC	CASEDLAGGEETQYF
TRBV19	TRBJ1-2	NA	TRBD1	TGTGCCAGTAGTATTCGGACAGGGGGCTTGGGCTACACCTTC	CASSIRTGGLGYTF
TRBV9	TRBJ2-1	NA	NA	TGTGCCAGCAGCGTAGGGGGCGGACGCTCCTACAATGAGCAGTTCTTC	CASSVGGGRSYNEQFF
TRBV7-6	TRBJ1-1	NA	NA	TGTGCCAGCAGCTCTGACAGCAACACTGAAGCTTTCTTT	CASSSDSNTEAFF
TRBV5-1	TRBJ2-2	NA	TRBD1	TGCGCCAGCAGCTTGGCTACAGGGGAGACCGGGGAGCTGTTTTTT	CASSLATGETGELFF
TRBV2	TRBJ2-1	NA	TRBD2	TGTGCCAGCACCGGGACTAGCGGGGGCCCCCGATACAATGAGCAGTTCTTC	CASTGTSGGPRYNEQFF
TRBV11-3	TRBJ2-3	NA	NA	TGTGCCAGCAGCTCCGGGGGCACAGATACGCAGTATTTT	CASSSGGTDTQYF
TRBV9	TRBJ1-3	NA	TRBD1	TGTGCCAGCAGCGTAGGGGGACAGGCAATCTCTGGAAACACCATATATTTT	CASSVGGQAISGNTIYF
TRBV9	TRBJ2-1	NA	TRBD2	TGTGCCAGCAGCCCTAGCGGGGGGGAATTTGACAATGAGCAGTTCTTC	CASSPSGGEFDNEQFF
TRBV19	TRBJ1-2	NA	NA	TGTGCCAGTAGTCCGGGGATCGACTATGGCTACACCTTC	CASSPGIDYGYTF
TRBV29-1	TRBJ1-4	few	NA	TGCAGCGGGCTACGGGGGGTGGATGAAAAACTGTTTTTT	CSGLRGVDEKLFF
TRBV10-3	TRBJ1-2	NA	TRBD1	TGTGCCATCAGTGCAGGGGGCTTGAACTATGGCTACACCTTC	CAISAGGLNYGYTF
TRBV13	TRBJ2-4	NA	NA	TGTGCCAGCAGCTTAGAGACAAGGCTAGCCAAAAACATTCAGTACTTC	CASSLETRLAKNIQYF
TRBV6-5	TRBJ2-7	NA	NA	TGTGCCAGCAGCGCAAACCACTTTTACGAGCAGTACTTC	CASSANHFYEQYF
TRBV2	TRBJ1-5	many	TRBD1	TGTGCCAGCAGCGACAGGGGGGGAGGCAATCAGCCCCAGCATTTT	CASSDRGGGNQPQHF
TRBV6-5	TRBJ1-2	once	TRBD1	TGTGCCAGCAGTTCTCCGGGACAGACTTTTTATGGCTACACCTTC	CASSSPGQTFYGYTF
TRBV30	TRBJ2-1	NA	TRBD1	TGTGCCTGGAAGGGCAGCTCGGCAGGGGGCTTTTCCAATGAGCAGTTCTTC	CAWKGSSAGGFSNEQFF
TRBV5-1	TRBJ2-1	many	TRBD1	TGCGCCAGCAGCTTGACGGGACAGCTTTACAATGAGCAGTTCTTC	CASSLTGQLYNEQFF
TRBV4-1	TRBJ1-6	NA	NA	TGCGCCAGCAGCCAAGATGGCTCACCCCTCCACTTT	CASSQDGSPLHF
TRBV9	TRBJ1-1	NA	NA	TGTGCCAGCAGCCCCATGGGGCGGTGGACTGAAGCTTTCTTT	CASSPMGRWTEAFF
TRBV5-5	TRBJ1-2	NA	NA	TGTGCCAGCAGCTTTTATAACAGCCCTAACTATGGCTACACCTTC	CASSFYNSPNYGYTF
TRBV6-1	TRBJ1-2	few	NA	TGTGCCAGCAGTGAAGCCGGCGGGGCGGGCTATGGCTACACCTTC	CASSEAGGAGYGYTF
TRBV25-1	TRBJ2-5	NA	NA	TGTGCCAGCAGTGAGGGGTCAGGGCAACCGCAAGAGACCCAGTACTTC	CASSEGSGQPQETQYF
TRBV6-5	TRBJ1-2	NA	TRBD1	TGTGCCAGCAGTTTCTTCGGGACAGGGGACGGCTACACCTTC	CASSFFGTGDGYTF
TRBV6-1	TRBJ1-5	once	TRBD1	TGTGCCAGCAGTGAACACGGGACAGGATATAGCAATCAGCCCCAGCATTTT	CASSEHGTGYSNQPQHF
TRBV4-2	TRBJ1-5	NA	NA	TGTGCCAGCAGCCAAGATGGGCGGGGCCCAGGACCCCAGCATTTT	CASSQDGRGPGPQHF